A selection of T cell receptor beta chains follows, all from one sample in a study of T cell changes during pregnancy in multiple sclerosis. The protocol was immunoSEQ multiplex PCR, while the TCRdb copy is restricted to in-frame clones and leaves out a portion. The sample has 12,000 or so clones, about four fifths seen once. Here the sequenced sample was CD8+ T cells from peripheral blood mononuclear cells, taken after pregnancy. These receptors came from a female donor in good health, enrolled as a control in a pregnancy study. CDR3s include the opening cysteine and the closing phenylalanine or tryptophan. Each record gives: J gene, V gene, D gene, clone size, CDR3 protein, CDR3 DNA. The D gene is left open where the match is weak. Size is omitted from some rows. Given values are once, few, many or a class for expanded clones.

>TRBJ1-1|TRBV5-1|TRBD1|.
CASSSLPMDRRTEAFF
TGCGCCAGCAGCTCCCTACCTATGGACAGGCGCACTGAAGCTTTCTTT
>TRBJ1-2|TRBV5-1|.|.
CASSLQGSYTF
TGCGCCAGCAGCTTGCAGGGAAGCTACACCTTC
>TRBJ2-3|TRBV6-4|.|once
CASSAQPDSTDTQYF
TGTGCCAGCAGTGCCCAACCGGACTCCACAGATACGCAGTATTTT
>TRBJ1-2|TRBV29-1|.|.
CSVGAARTNYGYTF
TGCAGCGTGGGAGCGGCCCGAACTAACTATGGCTACACCTTC
>TRBJ2-1|TRBV6-4|TRBD2|.
CASSDSAGGPYNEQFF
TGTGCCAGCAGTGACTCGGCGGGAGGGCCCTACAATGAGCAGTTCTTC
>TRBJ2-5|TRBV29-1|TRBD2|.
CSGAGSTLETQYF
TGCAGCGGAGCGGGGTCTACTTTGGAGACCCAGTACTTC
>TRBJ2-1|TRBV7-2|TRBD2|.
CASRYSGGLYNEQFF
TGTGCCAGCAGATATAGCGGGGGGTTGTACAATGAGCAGTTCTTC
>TRBJ2-5|TRBV7-9|TRBD2|.
CASSSQKRGLQETQYF
TGTGCCAGCAGCTCCCAAAAGCGGGGGTTACAAGAGACCCAGTACTTC
>TRBJ1-4|TRBV5-1|.|.
CASSRTGREGLEKLFF
TGCGCCAGCAGCCGAACAGGGCGAGAGGGGCTTGAAAAACTGTTTTTT
>TRBJ2-1|TRBV15|.|.
CATRGASGNNEQFF
TGTGCCACCAGGGGGGCTAGCGGCAACAATGAGCAGTTCTTC
>TRBJ1-2|TRBV10-3|.|.
CATQSFQGGDYGYTF
TGTGCCACCCAAAGTTTCCAGGGTGGGGACTATGGCTACACCTTC
>TRBJ1-5|TRBV6-5|.|few
CASPTPRGHQPQHF
TGTGCCAGCCCGACCCCCAGGGGACATCAGCCCCAGCATTTT
>TRBJ1-1|TRBV6-5|.|once
CASRGEGTEAFF
TGTGCCAGCAGGGGCGAGGGCACTGAAGCTTTCTTT
>TRBJ2-7|TRBV5-1|TRBD1|.
CASSEGTGPSYEQYF
TGCGCCAGCAGCGAAGGGACAGGGCCATCCTACGAGCAGTACTTC
>TRBJ2-7|TRBV18|TRBD1|.
CASSLGQGSEQYF
TGTGCCAGCTCACTCGGACAGGGAAGCGAGCAGTACTTC
>TRBJ1-6|TRBV27|.|.
CASSFGTLNSPLHF
TGTGCCAGCAGTTTCGGGACACTCAATTCACCCCTCCACTTT